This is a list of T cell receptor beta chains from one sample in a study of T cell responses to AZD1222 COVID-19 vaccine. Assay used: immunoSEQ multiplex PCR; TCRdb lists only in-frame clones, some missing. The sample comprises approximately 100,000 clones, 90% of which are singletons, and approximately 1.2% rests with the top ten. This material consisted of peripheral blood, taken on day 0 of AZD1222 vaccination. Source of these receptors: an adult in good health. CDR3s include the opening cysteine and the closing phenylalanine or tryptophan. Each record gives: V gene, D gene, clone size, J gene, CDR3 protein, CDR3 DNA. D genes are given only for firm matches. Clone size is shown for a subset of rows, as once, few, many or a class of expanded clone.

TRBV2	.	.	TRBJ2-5	CASSEGWGQETQYF	TGTGCCAGCAGTGAAGGTTGGGGTCAAGAGACCCAGTACTTC
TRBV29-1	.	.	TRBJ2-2	CSVQGSGELFF	TGCAGCGTCCAGGGATCCGGGGAGCTGTTTTTT
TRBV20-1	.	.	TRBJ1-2	CSASTSLSVNYGYTF	TGCAGTGCTAGTACATCGCTGTCCGTAAACTATGGCTACACCTTC
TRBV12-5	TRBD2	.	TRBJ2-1	CASGRTSGGANNEQFF	TGTGCTAGTGGGCGGACTAGCGGGGGGGCCAACAATGAGCAGTTCTTC
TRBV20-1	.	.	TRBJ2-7	CSASPPTGNLYEQYF	TGCAGTGCTAGTCCCCCGACCGGAAATCTCTACGAGCAGTACTTC
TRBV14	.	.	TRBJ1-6	CASSQAVTTYSPLHF	TGTGCCAGCAGTCAGGCGGTCACGACCTATTCACCCCTCCACTTT
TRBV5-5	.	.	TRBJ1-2	CASSLRQVNYGYTF	TGTGCCAGCAGCTTGCGCCAGGTTAACTATGGCTACACCTTC
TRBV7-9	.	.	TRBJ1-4	CASSSNGGPDEEKLFF	TGTGCCAGCAGCTCCAACGGCGGACCGGACGAGGAAAAACTGTTTTTT
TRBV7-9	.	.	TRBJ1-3	CASSIDTGNTIYF	TGTGCCAGCAGCATAGATACTGGAAACACCATATATTTT
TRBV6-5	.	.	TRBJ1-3	CASSPSESSGNTIYF	TGTGCCAGCAGCCCATCAGAGAGCTCTGGAAACACCATATATTTT
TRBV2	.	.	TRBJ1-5	CASSEARQPQHF	TGTGCCAGCAGTGAAGCGAGGCAGCCCCAGCATTTT
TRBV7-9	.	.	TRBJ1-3	CASRSAILSGNTIYF	TGTGCCAGCAGGAGTGCTATTCTCTCTGGAAACACCATATATTTT
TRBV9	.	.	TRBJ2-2	CASRLGLNTGELFF	TGTGCCAGCAGGCTAGGACTGAACACCGGGGAGCTGTTTTTT
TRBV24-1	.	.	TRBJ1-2	CASSPDANPYGYTF	TGTGCCAGCTCCCCGGACGCAAACCCCTATGGCTACACCTTC
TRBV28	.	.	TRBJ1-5	CASRGRYSNQPQHF	TGTGCCAGCAGGGGACGCTATAGCAATCAGCCCCAGCATTTT
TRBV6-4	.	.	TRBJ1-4	CASRPIGQGGKTNEKLFF	TGTGCCAGCAGACCCATCGGGCAGGGAGGGAAGACTAATGAAAAACTGTTTTTT
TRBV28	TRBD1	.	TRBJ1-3	CASSLTGGGNTIYF	TGTGCCAGCAGTTTGACAGGGGGTGGAAACACCATATATTTT
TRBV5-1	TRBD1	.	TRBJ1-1	CASSGQGATNTEAFF	TGCGCCAGCAGCGGACAGGGGGCTACGAACACTGAAGCTTTCTTT
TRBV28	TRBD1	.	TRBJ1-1	CASSGADRVAEAFF	TGTGCCAGCAGTGGGGCTGACAGGGTAGCCGAAGCTTTCTTT
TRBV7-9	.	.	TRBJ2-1	CASSQRTVEQFF	TGTGCCAGCAGCCAACGCACCGTTGAGCAGTTCTTC
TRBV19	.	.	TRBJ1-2	CASSQGFGYGYTF	TGTGCCAGTAGTCAGGGTTTCGGGTATGGCTACACCTTC
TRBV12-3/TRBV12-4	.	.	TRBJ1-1	CASNKLTTEAFF	TGTGCCAGCAACAAACTAACCACTGAAGCTTTCTTT
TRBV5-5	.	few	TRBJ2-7	CASSREYSYEQYF	TGTGCCAGCAGCCGGGAATACTCCTACGAGCAGTACTTC
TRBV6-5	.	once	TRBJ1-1	CASSKAQNTEAFF	TGTGCCAGCAGCAAGGCACAGAACACTGAAGCTTTCTTT
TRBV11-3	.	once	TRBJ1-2	CASSRRTVNYGYTF	TGTGCCAGCAGCCGGAGGACAGTAAACTATGGCTACACCTTC
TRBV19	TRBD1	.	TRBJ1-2	CASSFGTGAGGYTF	TGTGCCAGTAGTTTCGGGACAGGAGCTGGGGGCTACACCTTC
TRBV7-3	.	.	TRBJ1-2	CASSHLGARGYTF	TGTGCCAGCAGCCACCTGGGGGCTCGGGGCTACACCTTC
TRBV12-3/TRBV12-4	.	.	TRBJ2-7	CASSPGGENEQYF	TGTGCCAGCAGCCCCGGGGGTGAGAACGAGCAGTACTTC
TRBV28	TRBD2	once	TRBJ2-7	CASSLSGLAGAIYEQYF	TGTGCCAGCAGTTTATCGGGACTAGCGGGGGCTATCTACGAGCAGTACTTC
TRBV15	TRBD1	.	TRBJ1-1	CATSRDLTGSDTEAFF	TGTGCCACCAGCAGAGATCTGACAGGGTCAGACACTGAAGCTTTCTTT
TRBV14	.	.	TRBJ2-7	CASSQGTDDSYEQYF	TGTGCCAGCAGCCAAGGGACAGATGACTCCTACGAGCAGTACTTC
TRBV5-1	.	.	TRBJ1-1	CASSLAVQNTEAFF	TGCGCCAGCAGCTTGGCAGTCCAGAACACTGAAGCTTTCTTT
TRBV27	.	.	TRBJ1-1	CASSTLRAGTEAFF	TGTGCCAGCAGTACCCTTCGGGCAGGCACTGAAGCTTTCTTT
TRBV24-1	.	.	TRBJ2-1	CATSGYSYNEQFF	TGTGCCACCAGTGGTTACAGCTACAATGAGCAGTTCTTC
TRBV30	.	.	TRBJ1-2	CAWSPTGPGYTF	TGTGCCTGGAGTCCAACGGGACCGGGCTACACCTTC
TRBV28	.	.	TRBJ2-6	CASTPRSGANVLTF	TGTGCCAGCACCCCACGGTCTGGGGCCAACGTCCTGACTTTC
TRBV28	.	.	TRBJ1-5	CATQGNQPQHF	TGTGCCACGCAGGGGAATCAGCCCCAGCATTTT
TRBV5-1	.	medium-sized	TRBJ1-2	CASSHRLANYGYTF	TGCGCCAGCAGCCACCGACTGGCTAACTATGGCTACACCTTC
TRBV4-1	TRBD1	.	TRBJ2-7	CASSQEVAQGDEQYF	TGCGCCAGCAGCCAGGAAGTAGCGCAGGGGGACGAGCAGTACTTC
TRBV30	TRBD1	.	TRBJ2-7	CAAIGGYSYEQYF	TGTGCCGCCATAGGGGGCTACTCCTACGAGCAGTACTTC
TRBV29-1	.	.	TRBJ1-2	CSVRDQENYGYTF	TGCAGCGTCCGAGATCAGGAGAACTATGGCTACACCTTC
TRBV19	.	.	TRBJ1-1	CASSMYRVSNTEAFF	TGTGCCAGTAGTATGTACAGGGTATCGAACACTGAAGCTTTCTTT
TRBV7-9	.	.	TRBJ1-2	CASSRAVADYGYTF	TGTGCCAGCAGCCGGGCCGTGGCAGACTATGGCTACACCTTC
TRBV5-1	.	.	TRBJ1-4	CASSLAGGGVSNEKLFF	TGCGCCAGCAGCTTGGCAGGCGGCGGAGTCTCTAATGAAAAACTGTTTTTT
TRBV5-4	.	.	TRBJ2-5	CASSPTSRGEETQYF	TGTGCCAGCAGCCCGACCTCCCGCGGAGAAGAGACCCAGTACTTC
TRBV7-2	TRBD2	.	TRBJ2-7	CASSFSSGGRGEQYF	TGTGCCAGCAGCTTCTCTAGCGGGGGTCGCGGCGAGCAGTACTTC
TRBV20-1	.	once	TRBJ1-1	CSALSETEAFF	TGCAGTGCCCTGTCGGAGACTGAAGCTTTCTTT
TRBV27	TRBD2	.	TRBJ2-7	CASSLFGSGNEQYF	TGTGCCAGCAGTTTATTCGGGAGCGGGAACGAGCAGTACTTC
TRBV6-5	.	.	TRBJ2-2	CASSSAGRNTGELFF	TGTGCCAGCAGTTCGGCAGGGAGGAACACCGGGGAGCTGTTTTTT
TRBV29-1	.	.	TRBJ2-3	CSVGPGLTDTQYF	TGCAGCGTGGGTCCAGGGTTAACAGATACGCAGTATTTT
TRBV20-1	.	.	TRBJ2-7	CSARKGGEQYF	TGCAGTGCTAGAAAAGGGGGCGAGCAGTACTTC